The present T cell receptor beta chain was sequenced within a study of control samples from healthy donors and cancer patients. In germline, CDR1 is SGHVS, CDR2 FQNEAQ. Deletions cut 4 bases from V and 0 bases from J, with 10 bases between. The CDR3 spans 15 residues. A few counts support this clone. TCRdb's table, derived via immunoSEQ multiplex PCR, lists solely in-frame clones and lacks some. The data hold fewer than 85,000 clones, with roughly 90% observed a single time. The V call is TRBV7-8, the J call TRBJ1-5; D gene uncertain. The sequenced sample consisted of blood. The receptor was derived from a man aged 45-60 years in good health. CDR3 residues: CASSSLLGSNQPQHF. As DNA, the CDR3 is TGTGCCAGCAGCTCTCTCCTTGGTAGCAATCAGCCCCAGCATTTT.